Listed here are 10 T cell receptor beta chains from one sample, sequenced in a study of shared clonotypes between healthy human individuals. Using immunoSEQ multiplex PCR, the repertoire was profiled, and TCRdb retains in-frame clones only, with some absent. The sample records about 820,000 clones, more than 85% being singletons. Terminally differentiated effector memory CD45RA+ cells were excluded by CCR7 positive selection of CD45RO-negative cells. The sequenced material came from naive CD8+ T cells sorted from blood. The receptors come from a man aged 25 to 40 in good health.

In this sample, this clone turned up once. DNA of the CDR3: TGCAGCGTTGATTCCCTAGCGAAGGTTACGGAGACCCAGTACTTC. Amino acid sequence: CSVDSLAKVTETQYF. The V and J genes are TRBV29-1 and TRBJ2-5; perhaps TRBD2 as D (6 bases). CDR3 length: 15 residues. Trimming took 3 bases from V and 5 from J, leaving 19 bases between them. Germline assignment: CDR1 SQVTM and CDR2 ANQGSEA.

V usage is TRBV12-5 and J usage is TRBJ1-1; D not certain. The germline CDR1 and CDR2 sequences are LGHNT and FRNRAP. V was clipped by 6 bases and J by 0 bases, with 8 bases between them. The CDR3 totals 13 residues. The CDR3 reads CASGPGMNTEAFF. CDR3 sequence (DNA): TGTGCTAGTGGGCCCGGGATGAACACTGAAGCTTTCTTT.

Of note for this clone: One junction end disagrees with the germline gene, perhaps due to a read error. This chain links TRBV27 with TRBJ1-4, with D possibly TRBD1 on 5 matching bases. The CDR3 is 15 amino acids. Per the germline V gene, CDR1 is MNHEY and CDR2 is SMNVEV (reference sequence). As DNA, the CDR3 is TGTGCCAGCAGCCCTTCCGGGGCGACTATTGAAAAACTGTTTTTT. It yields the protein CASSPSGATIEKLFF. The complete variable domain, with remaining parts taken from reference TRBV27 and TRBJ1-4, reads EAQVTQNPRYLITVTGKKLTVTCSQNMNHEYMSWYRQDPGLGLRQIYYSMNVEVTDKGDVPEGYKVSRKEKRNFPLILESPSPNQTSLYFCASSPSGATIEKLFFGSGTQLSVL.

In the case of this clone: The same CDR3 arises from other DNA sequences in this sample as well. V and J are TRBV28 and TRBJ2-1, with D unresolved. Germline CDR1 reads MDHEN; CDR2 reads SYDVKM. Trimming removed 3 bases at V and 4 bases at J, with 7 bases between. The CDR3 sequence is 13 residues long. DNA for the CDR3: TGTGCCAGCAGTTTGAGTCTGTACAATGAGCAGTTCTTC. Its translation is CASSLSLYNEQFF.

CDR3 protein: CASSAYRDDEQYF. The CDR3 DNA follows: TGCGCCAGCAGCGCCTACAGGGACGACGAGCAGTACTTC. This chain joins TRBV4-1 and TRBJ2-7; a weak D match, TRBD1 (6 bases). The V end lost 5 bases, the J end lost 5 bases, and 13 bases lay between the germline ends. Germline CDR1 and CDR2: MGHRA and YSYEKL. This CDR3 is built from 13 residues.

The chain combines TRBV7-8 with TRBJ2-7, with D perhaps assigned TRBD1 or TRBD2 (5 bases each). The V and J ends lost 5 bases and 4 bases respectively, with 18 bases between them. The CDR3 loop spans 15 amino acids. CDR1 and CDR2 from the germline V gene are SGHVS and FQNEAQ. Here the CDR3 reads CASSAMTGPLYEQYF. Written as DNA, the CDR3 is TGTGCCAGCAGCGCCATGACGGGACCCCTATACGAGCAGTACTTC.

About this clone itself: At one boundary the junction diverges from the germline segment, which might be a read error. V is TRBV5-5 and J is TRBJ1-4, with 7 nucleotides matching TRBD1. This CDR3 spans 13 amino acids. Germline CDR1 is SGHKS and CDR2 is YYEKEE (reference sequence). The CDR3 DNA sequence: TGTGCCAGCAGCTCCAATGACGACAGGGCCCTGGGTTTT. This encodes CASSSNDDRALGF.

This rearrangement joins TRBV6-5 to TRBJ1-5; D is unresolved. This CDR3 is built from 14 residues. The germline V and J ends were trimmed by 6 bases and 0 bases, with 9 bases remaining between them. The germline V gene has CDR1 MNHEY and CDR2 SVGAGI. The CDR3 DNA reads TGTGCCAGCAGCCCCCAATATAGCAATCAGCCCCAGCATTTT. This gives the protein CASSPQYSNQPQHF.

The V and J genes are TRBV7-6 and TRBJ2-5; D unresolved. Trimming pared 4 bases from V and 5 bases from J, leaving 5 bases between. Germline V lookup: CDR1 SGHVS, CDR2 FNYEAQ. This CDR3 contains 11 residues. The CDR3 nucleotides read TGTGCCAGCAGCTGGGCGGAGACCCAGTACTTC. Residues: CASSWAETQYF. The whole variable domain, remainder taken from reference TRBV7-6 and TRBJ2-5, is GAGVSQSPRYKVTKRGQDVALRCDPISGHVSLYWYRQALGQGPEFLTYFNYEAQQDKSGLPNDRFSAERPEGSISTLTIQRTEQRDSAMYRCASSWAETQYFGPGTRLLVL.

The chain joins TRBV7-9 to TRBJ2-3, with 10 bases lining up with TRBD2. The CDR3 has 15 residues. The germline V gene has CDR1 SEHNR and CDR2 FQNEAQ (reference sequence). The J segment lost 4 bases and the V segment lost 6 bases, leaving 7 bases of the junction unmatched. In DNA, the CDR3 is TGTGCCAGCAGGGGTCTAGCGGGAGCCGCAGATACGCAGTATTTT. Translation gives CASRGLAGAADTQYF.